This T cell receptor (beta chain) is drawn from a study of cytomegalovirus exposure and HLA in healthy donors. Notes on the study in general: In vitro, three CMV-associated chains proved specific for CMV antigens. Subsequent analysis of the roughly 120 validation repertoires found a tendency for first-cohort TCR clusters to co-occur.

A remark on this clone: As yet, its antigen is unknown.

Data came from immunoSEQ multiplex PCR; TCRdb stores just in-frame clones and leaves some out. The sample records about 130,000 clones, 85% to 90% being singletons. V shed 4 bases, J shed 0 bases, and the junction held 3 bases outside the gene matches. In germline, CDR1 is SGHKS, CDR2 YYEKEE (reference sequence). CDR3 length equals 14 residues. Sample: PBMCs. The rearrangement links TRBV5-5 to TRBJ2-7, with 8 nucleotides matching TRBD1. This clonotype was obtained from a woman in her twenties or thirties in good health and CMV-seropositive. The chain's CDR3 is CASSIGQGSYEQYF. The CDR3 DNA is TGTGCCAGCAGCATAGGACAGGGCTCCTACGAGCAGTACTTC.